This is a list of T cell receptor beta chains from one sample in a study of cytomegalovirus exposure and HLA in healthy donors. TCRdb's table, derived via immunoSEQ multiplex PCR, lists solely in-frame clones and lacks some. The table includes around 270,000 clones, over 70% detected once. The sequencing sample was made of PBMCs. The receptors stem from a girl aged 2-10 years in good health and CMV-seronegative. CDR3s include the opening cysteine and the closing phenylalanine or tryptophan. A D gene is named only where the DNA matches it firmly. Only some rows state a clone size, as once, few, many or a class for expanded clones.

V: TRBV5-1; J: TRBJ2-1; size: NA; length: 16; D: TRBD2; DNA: TGCGCCAGCAGCTTGGAAGGGACTAGAGTCTACAATGAGCAGTTCTTC; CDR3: CASSLEGTRVYNEQFF
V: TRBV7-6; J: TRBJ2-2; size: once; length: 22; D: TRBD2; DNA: TGTGCCAGCAGCTGGACCAAAGGACTAGCGGGAGTTATGATCATGATTACCGGGGAGCTGTTTTTT; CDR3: CASSWTKGLAGVMIMITGELFF
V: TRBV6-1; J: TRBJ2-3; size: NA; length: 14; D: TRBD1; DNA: TGTGCCAGCAGTGACAGGGGGCACACAGATACGCAGTATTTT; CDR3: CASSDRGHTDTQYF
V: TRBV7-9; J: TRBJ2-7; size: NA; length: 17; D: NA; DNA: TGTGCCAGCAGCTTAGCAATCGCGGATATAGCCTACTACGAGCAGTACTTC; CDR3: CASSLAIADIAYYEQYF
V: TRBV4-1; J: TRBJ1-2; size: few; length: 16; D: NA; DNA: TGCGCCAGCAGCCAAGTTTTGGGAGTTAAAAACTATGGCTACACCTTC; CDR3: CASSQVLGVKNYGYTF
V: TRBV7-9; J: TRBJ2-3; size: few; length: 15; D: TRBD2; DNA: TGTGCCAGCAGCTTAGTGGTAGCGGGGTCAGATACGCAGTATTTT; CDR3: CASSLVVAGSDTQYF
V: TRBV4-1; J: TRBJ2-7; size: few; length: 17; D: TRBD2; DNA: TGCGCCAGCAGCGCGACTAGCGGGGGAGATATCTCCTACGAGCAGTACTTC; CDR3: CASSATSGGDISYEQYF
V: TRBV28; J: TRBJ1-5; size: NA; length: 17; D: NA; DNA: TGTGCCAGCAGTTTAGGGTCCCACAGGGATTTCGGACAGCCCCAGCATTTT; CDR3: CASSLGSHRDFGQPQHF
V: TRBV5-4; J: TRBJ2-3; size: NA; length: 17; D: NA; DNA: TGTGCCAGCAGCTTGTCAGGGCTAGTCTTTAGCACAGATACGCAGTATTTT; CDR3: CASSLSGLVFSTDTQYF
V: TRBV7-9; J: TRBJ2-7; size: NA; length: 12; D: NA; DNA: TGTGCCAGCAGCTTAGACGGGGGCGAGCAGTACTTC; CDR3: CASSLDGGEQYF
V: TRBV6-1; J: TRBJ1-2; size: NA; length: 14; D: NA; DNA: TGTGCCAGCAGGGGTGGCAGGGAGGCGGGTGGCTACACCTTC; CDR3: CASRGGREAGGYTF
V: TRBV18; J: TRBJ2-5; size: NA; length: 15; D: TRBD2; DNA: TGTGCCAGCTCACCGGTAGCGGGAGGGACCGCGACCCAGTACTTC; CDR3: CASSPVAGGTATQYF
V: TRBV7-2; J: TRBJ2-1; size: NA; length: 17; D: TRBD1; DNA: TGTGCCAGCAGCCCCCGGCAGGGGGCAAGGTCCTACAATGAGCAGTTCTTC; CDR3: CASSPRQGARSYNEQFF
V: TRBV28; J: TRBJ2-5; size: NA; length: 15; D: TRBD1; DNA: TGTGCCAGCAGTTTTCGGACAGGGTCTGGGGAGACCCAGTACTTC; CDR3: CASSFRTGSGETQYF
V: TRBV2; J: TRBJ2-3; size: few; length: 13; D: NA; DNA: TGTGCCAGCAGTGAGTCATCCACAGATACGCAGTATTTT; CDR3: CASSESSTDTQYF
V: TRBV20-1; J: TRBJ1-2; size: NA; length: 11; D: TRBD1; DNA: TGCAGTGCTTGGACAGGGGGCGGCTACACCTTC; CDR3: CSAWTGGGYTF
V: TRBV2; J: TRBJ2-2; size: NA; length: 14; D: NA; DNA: TGTGCCAGCAGTGGGCGACAGAACACCGGGGAGCTGTTTTTT; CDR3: CASSGRQNTGELFF
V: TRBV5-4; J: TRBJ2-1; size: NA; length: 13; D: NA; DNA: TGTGCCAGCAGCTTCGAAACTAGCAACGAGCAGTTCTTC; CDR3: CASSFETSNEQFF
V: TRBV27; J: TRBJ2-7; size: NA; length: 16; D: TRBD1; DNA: TGTGCCAGCAGTTTTAGGGGTAGACAGGGCTCCTACGAGCAGTACTTC; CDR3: CASSFRGRQGSYEQYF
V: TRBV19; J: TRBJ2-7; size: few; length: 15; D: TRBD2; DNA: TGTGCCAGTAGAATAACTAGCGGGCTAACCTACGAGCAGTACTTC; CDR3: CASRITSGLTYEQYF
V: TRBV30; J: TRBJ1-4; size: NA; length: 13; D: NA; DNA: TGTGCCCTCACGCAGGGAGGAAATGAAAAACTGTTTTTT; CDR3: CALTQGGNEKLFF
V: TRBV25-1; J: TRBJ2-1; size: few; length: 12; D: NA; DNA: TGTGCCAGCAGTGCAGGGTTAAATGAGCAGTTCTTC; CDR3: CASSAGLNEQFF
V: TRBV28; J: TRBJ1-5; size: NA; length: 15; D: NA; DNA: TGTGCCAGCAGTTCATCCGTGGGGGCCAATCAGCCCCAGCATTTT; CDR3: CASSSSVGANQPQHF
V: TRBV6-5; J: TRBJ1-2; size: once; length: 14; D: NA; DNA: TGTGCCAGCAGCCGCTTTGAGAATAACTATGGCTACACCTTC; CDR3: CASSRFENNYGYTF
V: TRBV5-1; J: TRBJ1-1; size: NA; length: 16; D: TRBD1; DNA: TGCGCCAGCAGCGTCGAGGTCGGGACAGGGAACACTGAAGCTTTCTTT; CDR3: CASSVEVGTGNTEAFF
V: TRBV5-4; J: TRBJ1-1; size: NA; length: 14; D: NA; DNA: TGTGCCAGCAGCACAGGACATTCGGGCACTGAAGCTTTCTTT; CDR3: CASSTGHSGTEAFF
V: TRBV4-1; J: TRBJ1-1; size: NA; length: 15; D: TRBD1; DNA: TGCGCCAGCAGCCAAGATCAGGGGGCCCATTCTGAAGCTTTCTTT; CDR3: CASSQDQGAHSEAFF
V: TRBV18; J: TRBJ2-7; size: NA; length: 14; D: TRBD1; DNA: TGTGCCAGCTCACCGGGACAGGGGGCTTACGAGCAGTACTTC; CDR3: CASSPGQGAYEQYF
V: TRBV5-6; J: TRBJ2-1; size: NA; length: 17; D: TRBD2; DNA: TGTGCCAGCAGCTTAGCTAGCGGGTGCTTCTCCTACAATGAGCAGTTCTTC; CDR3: CASSLASGCFSYNEQFF
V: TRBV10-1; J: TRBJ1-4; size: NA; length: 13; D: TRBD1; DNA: TGCGCCACCGGACAGGCCGGGCATGAAAAACTGTTTTTT; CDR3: CATGQAGHEKLFF
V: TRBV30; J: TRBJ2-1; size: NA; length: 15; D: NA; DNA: TGTGCCTGGACCGGTTGGGGCGGTTCCTACAATGAGCAGTTCTTC; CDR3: CAWTGWGGSYNEQFF
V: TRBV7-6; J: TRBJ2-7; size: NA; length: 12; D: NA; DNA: TGTGCCAGCATTGGGCGGGGCTACGAGCAGTACTTC; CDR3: CASIGRGYEQYF
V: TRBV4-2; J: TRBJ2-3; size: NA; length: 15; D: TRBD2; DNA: TGTGCCAGCAGCCAACTAGCGGGGAACACAGATACGCAGTATTTT; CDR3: CASSQLAGNTDTQYF
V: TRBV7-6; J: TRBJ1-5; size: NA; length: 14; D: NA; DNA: TGTGCCAGCAGCTTAGCGGCAGGCAATCAGCCCCAGCATTTT; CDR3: CASSLAAGNQPQHF
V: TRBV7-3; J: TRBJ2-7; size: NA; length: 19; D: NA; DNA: TGTGCCAGCAGCTTAGGAGGGGCTCGTCTTTACCGGGCACCCTACGAGCAGTACTTC; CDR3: CASSLGGARLYRAPYEQYF
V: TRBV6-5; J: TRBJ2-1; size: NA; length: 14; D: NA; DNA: TGTGCCAGCAGTTACTCGAAAGGGGCAATTGAGCAGTTCTTC; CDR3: CASSYSKGAIEQFF
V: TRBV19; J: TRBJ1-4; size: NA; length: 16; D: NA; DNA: TGTGCCAGTAGACTGGAACAGTTCGGGGCTAATGAAAAACTGTTTTTT; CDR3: CASRLEQFGANEKLFF
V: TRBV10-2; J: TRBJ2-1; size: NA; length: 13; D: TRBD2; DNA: TGCGCCAGCAGTGCTAGGGACTACCGAGAGCAGTTCTTC; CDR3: CASSARDYREQFF
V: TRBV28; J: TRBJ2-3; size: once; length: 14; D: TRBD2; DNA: TGTGCCAGCAGTTTTTTCGGGGGGGGAGATACGCAGTATTTT; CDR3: CASSFFGGGDTQYF
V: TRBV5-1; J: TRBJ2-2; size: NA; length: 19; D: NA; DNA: TGCGCCAGCAGCGCCTTTGGCCCAGGTGAAATGGCAAATCACGGGGAGCTGTTTTTT; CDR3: CASSAFGPGEMANHGELFF
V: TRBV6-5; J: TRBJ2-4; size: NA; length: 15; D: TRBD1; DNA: TGTGCCAGCAGTTACTCGAGTGGACAGGGAAACATTCAGTACTTC; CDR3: CASSYSSGQGNIQYF
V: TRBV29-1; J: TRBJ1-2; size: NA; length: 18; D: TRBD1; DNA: TGCAGCGTTGACCACCTCGGGGGACAGGGGGCGTTCGGCTATGGCTACACCTTC; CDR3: CSVDHLGGQGAFGYGYTF
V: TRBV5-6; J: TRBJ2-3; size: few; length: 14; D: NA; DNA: TGTGCCAGCACGGAGGATTGGGTGACAGATACGCAGTATTTT; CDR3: CASTEDWVTDTQYF
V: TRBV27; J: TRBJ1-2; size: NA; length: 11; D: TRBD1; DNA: TGTGCCAGCACAGGGGGAGGTGGCTACACCTTC; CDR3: CASTGGGGYTF